Below are 20 T cell receptor beta chains sequenced from a single sample in a study of blood T cell repertoires in COVID-19. Using immunoSEQ multiplex PCR, the repertoire was profiled, and TCRdb retains in-frame clones only, with some absent. The sample lists 200,000 to 250,000 clones, roughly 80% occurring once. The sequencing sample was made of peripheral blood. These receptors all come from a woman in her 70s with acute or convalescent COVID-19.

CDR3 sequence: CAWAEGPTRGKLFF. CDR3 sequence (DNA): TGTGCCTGGGCGGAGGGACCGACTCGGGGAAAACTGTTTTTT. This chain links TRBV30 with TRBJ1-4; a possible D gene is TRBD1 (5 bases). CDR1 is GTSNPN and CDR2 is SVGIG in the germline V gene (reference sequence). V was shortened by 5 bases and J by 10 bases, with 20 bases between the two germline ends. The CDR3 spans 14 residues. The whole variable domain, filled in from reference TRBV30 and TRBJ1-4, reads SQTIHQWPATLVQPVGSPLSLECTVEGTSNPNLYWYRQAAGRGLQLLFYSVGIGQISSEVPQNLSASRPQDRQFILSSKKLLLSDSGFYLCAWAEGPTRGKLFFGSGTQLSVL.

The genes are TRBV27 and TRBJ2-3, with D possibly TRBD2 on 6 matching bases. V lost 0 bases and J 5 bases, leaving 9 bases between the germline ends. The CDR3 contains 14 residues. CDR1 is MNHEY, CDR2 SMNVEV, per germline (reference sequence). CDR3 in amino acids: CASSLSQTRDTQYF. CDR3 in DNA: TGTGCCAGCAGTTTATCTCAGACTAGAGATACGCAGTATTTT.

The rearrangement uses TRBV28 and TRBJ1-2; no clear D gene. The germline V and J ends were trimmed by 2 bases and 3 bases, with 10 bases remaining between them. The germline V gene encodes CDR1 MDHEN and CDR2 SYDVKM. The CDR3 has 14 residues. The CDR3 sequence is CASSLLTEDYGYTF. The CDR3 coding sequence is TGTGCCAGCAGTTTACTGACGGAGGACTATGGCTACACCTTC.

The chain combines TRBV6-6 with TRBJ2-3; 7 nucleotides align to TRBD2. The CDR3 consists of 14 residues. Germline CDR1 MNHNY, CDR2 SVGAGI (reference sequence). The junction had 7 bases not matched to a gene; V was cut back by 5 bases and J by 5 bases. The CDR3, as DNA: TGTGCCAGCAGTCTCGGGGGGAGGATAGATACGCAGTATTTT. This translates into CASSLGGRIDTQYF.

This chain joins TRBV19 and TRBJ2-7; no definite D call. With 9 bases removed from V and 4 bases from J, the gap between germline ends came to 13 bases. Germline V gene lookup returns CDR1 LNHDA and CDR2 SQIVND (reference sequence). The length of the CDR3 is 12 residues. In DNA form, the CDR3 reads TGTGCCAGCCGAGGAGTCGAATACGAGCAGTACTTC. Translated: CASRGVEYEQYF.

There are a few counts of this clone. The V and J genes are TRBV10-3 and TRBJ1-5; no definite D call. The CDR3 spans 15 residues. Trimming shortened V by 1 base and J by 8 bases, and 15 bases separated the two germline ends. CDR1 is ENHRY, CDR2 SYGVKD, per germline. Written as DNA, the CDR3 is TGTGCCATCAGTGAGTTTGCCCCAGATATTGAGCCCCAGCATTTT. The encoded protein is CAISEFAPDIEPQHF.

The J gene is TRBJ1-1, the V gene TRBV7-7, with TRBD1 matching 7 bases. CDR3 length: 16 amino acids. Per the germline V gene, CDR1 is SSHAT and CDR2 is FNYEAQ (reference sequence). V lost 2 bases and J lost 0; bases outside the gene matches: 6. The DNA of the CDR3 is TGTGCCAGCAGCTTAAAACAGGGGTTGATGAACACTGAAGCTTTCTTT. Protein product: CASSLKQGLMNTEAFF.

This clone has a single count. The chain is built from TRBV7-9 and TRBJ2-7; D perhaps matches TRBD1 (5 bases). The V end was cut by 1 base, the J end by 0 bases, with 13 bases between. From germline, CDR1 is SEHNR and CDR2 FQNEAQ (reference sequence). This CDR3 is 16 amino acids long. The DNA for the CDR3 is TGTGCCAGCAGCTTAGATTCAGGGCACTTCTCCTACGAGCAGTACTTC. Its translation is CASSLDSGHFSYEQYF.

J is TRBJ1-5 and V is TRBV4-1, with D hard to call. Trimming took 0 bases from V and 0 from J, leaving 12 bases between them. The CDR3 runs 17 residues. Looked up from germline, CDR1 is MGHRA and CDR2 is YSYEKL. The CDR3 is CASSQESSTYSNQPQHF. The CDR3 nucleotides are TGCGCCAGCAGCCAAGAAAGTAGTACTTATAGCAATCAGCCCCAGCATTTT.

The J gene is TRBJ2-1, the V gene TRBV2, with 16 nucleotides matching TRBD2. This CDR3 contains 19 residues. The J segment lost 3 bases and the V segment lost 5 bases, leaving 10 bases of the junction unmatched. Germline CDR1 is SNHLY and CDR2 is FYNNEI. The CDR3 reads CASSRTGTSGGGRYNEQFF. The CDR3 coding sequence is TGTGCCAGCAGTCGCACCGGGACTAGCGGGGGGGGACGCTACAATGAGCAGTTCTTC.

This chain connects TRBV6-2 or TRBV6-3 to TRBJ1-3; perhaps TRBD1 as D (6 bases). CDR1 is MNHEY and CDR2 is SVGEGT in the germline V gene. Deletions cut 2 bases from V and 4 bases from J, with 15 bases between. This CDR3 comprises 16 residues. The CDR3, as DNA: TGTGCCAGCAGTTACCACGCCGGGGGGCAAGGAAACACCATATATTTT. Translation gives CASSYHAGGQGNTIYF.

This clone has just a few counts. This rearrangement joins TRBV7-9 to TRBJ2-2, with D perhaps TRBD2 (5 bases). V was shortened by 5 bases and J by 7 bases, with 20 bases between the two germline ends. CDR3 length: 16 amino acids. CDR1 and CDR2 from the germline V gene are SEHNR and FQNEAQ (reference sequence). For the CDR3, the DNA is TGTGCCAGCAGCCCCTCCCCACTAGATTCAGACGGGGAGCTGTTTTTT. Its translation is CASSPSPLDSDGELFF.

V usage is TRBV19 and J usage is TRBJ1-1; 7 bases align to TRBD1. V was clipped by 5 bases and J by 4 bases; unmatched bases: 7. The CDR3 sequence is 14 residues long. Germline lookup yields CDR1 LNHDA and CDR2 SQIVND (reference sequence). CDR3 sequence reads: CASSLGQTSTEAFF. The CDR3 nucleotides are TGTGCCAGTAGTCTGGGACAGACATCCACTGAAGCTTTCTTT.

The V and J genes are TRBV30 and TRBJ2-5; 14 positions match TRBD2. With 4 bases clipped from V and 5 bases from J, the junction kept 9 bases outside the gene matches. The CDR3 is 16 amino acids. In germline, CDR1 is GTSNPN, CDR2 SVGIG (reference sequence). The CDR3 nucleotides are TGTGCCTGGACCCCGACTAGCGGGGGGGCGAGGGAGACCCAGTACTTC. Translation: CAWTPTSGGARETQYF. The full variable domain, completed using reference TRBV30 and TRBJ2-5, is SQTIHQWPATLVQPVGSPLSLECTVEGTSNPNLYWYRQAAGRGLQLLFYSVGIGQISSEVPQNLSASRPQDRQFILSSKKLLLSDSGFYLCAWTPTSGGARETQYFGPGTRLLVL.

This chain links TRBV9 with TRBJ1-1; D perhaps matches TRBD1 (5 bases). The germline V gene encodes CDR1 SGDLS and CDR2 YYNGEE. The CDR3 runs 13 residues. Trimming stripped 0 bases from V and 11 bases from J, with 14 bases between. CDR3 DNA sequence: TGTGCCAGCAGCGTAGCCGAGGGCCGGGGGGCTTTCTTT. Translated, it gives CASSVAEGRGAFF.

The J gene is TRBJ1-1, the V gene TRBV15; D perhaps matches TRBD1 (6 bases). The germline gives CDR1 LNHNV, CDR2 YYDKDF (reference sequence). The CDR3 runs to 15 residues. V lost 4 bases and J lost 2, with 14 bases in between. CDR3 nucleotides: TGTGCCACCAGCACCAGACAGACAGGCAACACTGAAGCTTTCTTT. The encoded protein is CATSTRQTGNTEAFF.

The V call is TRBV9, the J call TRBJ2-1; TRBD2 matches 7 bases. Germline values: CDR1 SGDLS, CDR2 YYNGEE. After removal of 4 bases from V and 0 bases from J, the junction contained 10 bases not matched to a gene. The CDR3 is 17 amino acids. CDR3 coding DNA: TGTGCCAGCAGCCGGGGGGAAGCGGTTAGCTCCTACAATGAGCAGTTCTTC. Amino acids: CASSRGEAVSSYNEQFF.

The chain joins TRBV4-3 to TRBJ1-4, with D possibly matching TRBD1 (5 bases). V was shortened by 3 bases and J by 2 bases, with 13 bases between the two germline ends. Per germline, CDR1 LGHNA and CDR2 YSLEER. CDR3 size: 16 residues. The DNA for the CDR3 is TGCGCCAGCAGCCAGCACGGGGGGAGGACTAATGAAAAACTGTTTTTT. It yields the protein CASSQHGGRTNEKLFF.

The chain has TRBV5-5 and TRBJ1-1; the D gene is possibly TRBD1 (6 bases). V lost 4 bases to trimming and J lost 3 bases, with 19 bases between them. The CDR3 extends over 16 amino acids. The V gene's germline CDR1 is SGHKS and CDR2 YYEKEE (reference sequence). Here the CDR3 reads CASSPVQGWGHTEAFF. DNA of the CDR3: TGTGCCAGCAGCCCTGTACAGGGCTGGGGACACACTGAAGCTTTCTTT.

The chain is built from TRBV5-6 and TRBJ1-2; TRBD1 matches at 9 bases. CDR1 SGHDT and CDR2 YYEEEE come from the germline V gene. The junction had 3 bases not matched to a gene; V was cut back by 0 bases and J by 3 bases. This CDR3 contains 15 residues. The DNA for the CDR3 is TGTGCCAGCAGCTTGGAACAGGGGGCTTACTATGGCTACACCTTC. It specifies CASSLEQGAYYGYTF.